In this sample, the clone carrying this T cell receptor (beta chain) turned up a few times. Antigen: not known. The sample belongs to a study of cytomegalovirus exposure and HLA in healthy donors. General study points: Among immune exposure information, only CMV serostatus was available.

The CDR3 spans 16 residues. The V end lost 5 bases, the J end lost 6 bases, and 20 bases lay between the germline ends. The germline V gene encodes CDR1 LNHNV and CDR2 YYDKDF (reference sequence). The PCR made use of 60 Vbeta and 13 Jbeta primers. Method: immunoSEQ multiplex PCR; TCRdb's copy keeps in-frame clones and lacks some. The sample holds 45,000 to 65,000 clones, roughly 72% seen once. The receptor comes from a woman aged 50 to 65 in good health and CMV-seropositive. This chain uses TRBV15 with TRBJ2-1, with D possibly matching TRBD2 (7 bases). The sequenced sample was PBMCs. CDR3 nucleotide sequence: TGTGCCACCAGCTTCTCGCGGGGGCGGGGAGGCAATGAGCAGTTCTTC. This gives the protein CATSFSRGRGGNEQFF.